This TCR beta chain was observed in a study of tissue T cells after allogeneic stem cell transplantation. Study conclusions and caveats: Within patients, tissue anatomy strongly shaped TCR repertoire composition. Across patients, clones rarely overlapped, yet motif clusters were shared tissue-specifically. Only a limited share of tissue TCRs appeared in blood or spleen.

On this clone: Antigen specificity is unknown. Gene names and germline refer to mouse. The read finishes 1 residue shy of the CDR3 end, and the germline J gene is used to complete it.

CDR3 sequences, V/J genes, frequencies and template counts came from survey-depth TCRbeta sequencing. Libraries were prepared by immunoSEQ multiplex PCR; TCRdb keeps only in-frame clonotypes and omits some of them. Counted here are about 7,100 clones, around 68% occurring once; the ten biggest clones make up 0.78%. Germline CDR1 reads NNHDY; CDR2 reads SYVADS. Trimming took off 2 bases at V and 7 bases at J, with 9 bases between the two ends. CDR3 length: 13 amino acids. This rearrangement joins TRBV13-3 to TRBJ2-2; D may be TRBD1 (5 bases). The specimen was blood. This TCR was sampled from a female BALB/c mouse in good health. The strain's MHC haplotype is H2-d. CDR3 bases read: TGTGCCAGCAGTGACGGGAGGGGCGGGCAGCTCTAC. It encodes CASSDGRGGQLY. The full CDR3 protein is CASSDGRGGQLYF.